The 18 T cell receptor beta chains presented below share a single source sample, sequenced in a study of shared clonotypes between healthy human individuals. Clones were read by immunoSEQ multiplex PCR, and TCRdb kept only the in-frame ones, dropping some. Counted here are about 590,000 clones, 95% occurring once; the ten biggest clones make up roughly 0.1%. Only CD45RO-negative cells positively selected for CCR7 counted as naive CD8 cells, so terminally differentiated effector memory CD45RA+ cells were excluded. The sequencing sample was made of naive CD8+ T cells sorted from blood. The receptor set was obtained from a woman aged 25 to 39 in good health.

The chain uses TRBV5-6 and TRBJ2-7; D call uncertain. Germline CDR1 reads SGHDT; CDR2 reads YYEEEE. This CDR3 contains 15 residues. Trimming left V 4 bases short and J 0 bases short, with 14 bases between. In DNA, the CDR3 is TGTGCCAGCAGCGGGAAGTATATCAGCTCCTACGAGCAGTACTTC. This encodes CASSGKYISSYEQYF. The variable domain in full, completed from reference TRBV5-6 and TRBJ2-7, reads DAGVTQSPTHLIKTRGQQVTLRCSPKSGHDTVSWYQQALGQGPQFIFQYYEEEERQRGNFPDRFSGHQFPNYSSELNVNALLLGDSALYLCASSGKYISSYEQYFGPGTRLTVT.

The rearrangement links TRBV27 to TRBJ1-2; the match to TRBD1 covers 9 bases. Germline trimming cut 5 bases from V and 8 bases from J; bases unmatched to any gene: 9. Germline V gene lookup returns CDR1 MNHEY and CDR2 SMNVEV (reference sequence). The CDR3 covers 14 residues. The CDR3 DNA sequence: TGTGCCAGCAGTCTCGCCGGGACAGGGCGAGGCTACACCTTC. It encodes CASSLAGTGRGYTF.

The J gene is TRBJ1-1, the V gene TRBV7-9; D is unresolved. This CDR3 spans 15 amino acids. In germline, CDR1 is SEHNR, CDR2 FQNEAQ (reference sequence). Trimming stripped 1 base from V and 1 base from J, with 10 bases between. CDR3 DNA: TGTGCCAGCAGCTTAGGACAAACCTCGAACACTGAAGCTTTCTTT. This codes for CASSLGQTSNTEAFF.

The chain combines TRBV10-3 with TRBJ2-1, with a weak D call TRBD2 (6 bases). Germline V gene sequence: CDR1 ENHRY, CDR2 SYGVKD. V dropped 10 bases and J dropped 5 bases, with 12 bases sitting between them. This CDR3 comprises 12 residues. The CDR3 region has the DNA TGTGCCACCTCGGAGGGGAACAATGAGCAGTTCTTC. Translation: CATSEGNNEQFF.

The rearrangement joins TRBV28 to TRBJ1-4; D is perhaps TRBD1 (5 bases). CDR3 length equals 15 residues. The germline V gene encodes CDR1 MDHEN and CDR2 SYDVKM. Trimming removed 2 bases from V and 3 bases from J, with 10 bases in between. The CDR3 region has the DNA TGTGCCAGCAGTTTAGTAAGGGGTTCTAATGAAAAACTGTTTTTT. Its translation: CASSLVRGSNEKLFF.

This rearrangement joins TRBV7-9 to TRBJ1-1, with a tentative D call TRBD1 (5 bases). CDR3 length: 16 amino acids. The germline V gene has CDR1 SEHNR and CDR2 FQNEAQ (reference sequence). V lost 1 base and J 0 bases, leaving 12 bases between the germline ends. The CDR3 DNA follows: TGTGCCAGCAGCTTAGGCCAGGGTAGGGTGAACACTGAAGCTTTCTTT. It specifies CASSLGQGRVNTEAFF.

The chain employs TRBV6-6 and TRBJ1-2, with unresolved D. The germline gives CDR1 MNHNY, CDR2 SVGAGI (reference sequence). This CDR3 is built from 15 residues. The V gene lost 6 bases and the J gene lost 4 bases, with 18 bases spanning the gap. The CDR3 nucleotides are TGTGCCAGCAGCCGTCCCGAGGGAGGGTCCTATGGCTACACCTTC. Translated: CASSRPEGGSYGYTF.

V is TRBV27 and J is TRBJ2-7; TRBD2 aligns across 13 bases. V lost 3 bases, J lost 7 bases, and 6 bases stayed unmatched. CDR3 length: 15 amino acids. In germline, CDR1 is MNHEY, CDR2 SMNVEV (reference sequence). In DNA form, the CDR3 reads TGTGCCAGCAGTTTTGGAACTAGCGGGAGGGGAGAGCAGTACTTC. Protein product: CASSFGTSGRGEQYF.

This clone was counted once. The CDR3 sequence is CAISPGSPYEQYF. CDR3 nucleotides: TGTGCCATTTCCCCCGGGTCACCCTACGAGCAGTACTTC. This rearrangement joins TRBV2 to TRBJ2-7; D ambiguous. This CDR3 is 13 amino acids long. Looked up from germline, CDR1 is SNHLY and CDR2 is FYNNEI. Trimming shortened V by 10 bases and J by 2 bases, and 15 bases separated the two germline ends.

The genes are TRBV14 and TRBJ2-1, with D uncertain. The CDR3 contains 14 residues. Germline V CDR1 and CDR2: SGHDN, FVKESK. The V gene lost 1 base and the J gene lost 2 bases, with 6 bases spanning the gap. CDR3 sequence (DNA): TGTGCCAGCAGCCAAGTCGCCGCCTACAATGAGCAGTTCTTC. It specifies CASSQVAAYNEQFF.

The V and J genes are TRBV30 and TRBJ2-7; tentatively, D is TRBD1 (6 bases). The CDR3 runs to 13 residues. Trimming removed 2 bases from V and 5 bases from J, with 13 bases in between. The germline CDR1 and CDR2 sequences are GTSNPN and SVGIG (reference sequence). CDR3: CAWSTGKGDEQYF. CDR3 in DNA: TGTGCCTGGAGTACCGGAAAGGGGGACGAGCAGTACTTC.

The chain has TRBV7-8 and TRBJ2-3, with 8 bases identical to TRBD2. The ends lost 3 bases at V and 2 bases at J; junction bases unmatched: 4. The CDR3 is made up of 15 amino acids. Looked up from germline, CDR1 is SGHVS and CDR2 is FQNEAQ. CDR3 nucleotides: TGTGCCAGCAGCTTTATAGCGGGATTCACAGATACGCAGTATTTT. Translation gives CASSFIAGFTDTQYF.

The DNA of the CDR3 is TGCAGCGTTGTCGACAGGGCGGAGACCCAGTACTTC. This codes for CSVVDRAETQYF. V usage is TRBV29-1 and J usage is TRBJ2-5, with TRBD1 identical over 7 bases. V lost 4 bases to trimming and J lost 5 bases; unmatched junction nucleotides: 4. This CDR3 has 12 amino acids. The germline CDR1 and CDR2 sequences are SQVTM and ANQGSEA.

V usage is TRBV6-5 and J usage is TRBJ2-3; the D is unclear. V was shortened by 6 bases and J by 6 bases, with 16 bases between the two germline ends. The CDR3 runs 14 residues. The germline gives CDR1 MNHEY, CDR2 SVGAGI. CDR3 loop: CASSRQADGDTQYF. In DNA form, the CDR3 reads TGTGCCAGCAGCCGACAAGCCGACGGGGATACGCAGTATTTT.

On this clone itself: Other DNA sequences in the same sample also yield this CDR3. The V and J genes are TRBV6-6 and TRBJ1-1; D gene ambiguous. V lost 2 bases, J lost 5 bases, and 6 bases lay in between. The CDR3 loop spans 12 amino acids. CDR1 and CDR2 from the germline V gene are MNHNY and SVGAGI (reference sequence). This CDR3 is CASSYGETEAFF. The DNA for the CDR3 is TGTGCCAGCAGTTACGGGGAGACTGAAGCTTTCTTT.

J is TRBJ2-3 and V is TRBV7-3, with 9 bases aligning to TRBD2. The J segment lost 2 bases and the V segment lost 5 bases, leaving 5 bases of the junction unmatched. The CDR3 spans 15 residues. The germline V gene encodes CDR1 SGHTA and CDR2 FQGTGA. The CDR3 sequence: CASSPASGDTDTQYF. The CDR3 DNA reads TGTGCCAGCAGCCCGGCTAGCGGGGACACAGATACGCAGTATTTT.

This chain joins TRBV5-6 and TRBJ1-3; D unresolved. V lost 2 bases and J lost 4, with 10 bases in between. CDR3 length equals 14 residues. Germline CDR1 is SGHDT and CDR2 is YYEEEE. The CDR3 sequence: CASSFGSPGNTIYF. Written as DNA, the CDR3 is TGTGCCAGCAGCTTTGGGTCTCCGGGAAACACCATATATTTT.

The chain is built from TRBV19 and TRBJ2-1; the match to TRBD2 covers 12 bases. The J segment lost 6 bases and the V segment lost 7 bases, leaving 7 bases of the junction unmatched. The CDR3 has 15 amino acids. Germline CDR1 reads LNHDA; CDR2 reads SQIVND (reference sequence). CDR3 DNA sequence: TGTGCCAGTACCCCGCTAGCGGGAGGGATCAATGAGCAGTTCTTC. Translation gives CASTPLAGGINEQFF.